This T cell receptor (beta chain) was recorded in a study of Graves' ophthalmopathy and Graves' hyperthyroidism. The authors amplified TCR beta CDR3 regions from RNA transcripts. The workflow started with a first-round RT-PCR run with HTBI primers and then moved on to a second-round multiplex PCR. TCRdb recomputed calls from the multiplex PCR reads with MiXCR, one row per CDR3 protein. The sample contains roughly 350,000 distinct CDR3 sequences, about 17% of which appear only once. This clonotype was observed at least ten times. The CDR3 consists of 15 residues. Germline loops: CDR1 LNHDA, CDR2 SQIVND (reference sequence). Trimming took 5 bases from V and 1 from J, leaving 11 bases between them.

The chain is built from TRBV19 and TRBJ2-2; either TRBD1 or TRBD2 may fit D (5 bases each). The source of this sequence is an adult woman with stable Graves' hyperthyroidism. The sequenced material came from peripheral blood. This CDR3 reads CASSRGTENTGELFF. CDR3 nucleotide sequence: TGTGCCAGTAGTCGAGGGACCGAGAACACCGGGGAGCTGTTTTTT.